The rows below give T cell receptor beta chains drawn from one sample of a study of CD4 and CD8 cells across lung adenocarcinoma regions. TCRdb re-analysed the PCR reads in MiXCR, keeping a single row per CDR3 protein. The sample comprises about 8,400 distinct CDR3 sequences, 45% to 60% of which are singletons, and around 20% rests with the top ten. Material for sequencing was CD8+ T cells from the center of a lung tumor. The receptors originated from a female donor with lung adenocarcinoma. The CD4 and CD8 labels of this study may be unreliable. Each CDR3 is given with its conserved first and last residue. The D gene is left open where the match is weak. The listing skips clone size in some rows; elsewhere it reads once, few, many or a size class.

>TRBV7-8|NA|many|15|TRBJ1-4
TGTGCCAGCAGCTTAGCGTCGGCAGGGACTGAAAAACTGTTTTTT
CASSLASAGTEKLFF
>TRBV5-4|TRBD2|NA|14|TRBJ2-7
TGTGCCGGCAGCGGGGGCCGTGACAAAGAGACGCAGTACTTC
CAGSGGRDKETQYF
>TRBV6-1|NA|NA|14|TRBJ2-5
TGTGCCAGCAGACCACAGCCCAACCAAGAGACCCAGTACTTC
CASRPQPNQETQYF
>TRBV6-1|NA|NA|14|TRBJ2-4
TGCGGCAGCAGTGGGCAGAGAGCCAAAAACACGCAGTACTTC
CGSSGQRAKNTQYF
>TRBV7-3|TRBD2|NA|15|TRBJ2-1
TGTGCCAGCAGCTCGGGACTAGCGGGAGCGGCTGAGCAGTTCTTC
CASSSGLAGAAEQFF
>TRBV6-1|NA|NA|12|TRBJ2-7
TGTGCCAGCAGTCCCACCAACAATGAGCAGTACTTC
CASSPTNNEQYF
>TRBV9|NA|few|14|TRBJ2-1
TGTGCCAGCAGCCCCTTCGGGACCTACAATGAGCAGTTCTTC
CASSPFGTYNEQFF
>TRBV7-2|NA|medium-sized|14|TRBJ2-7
TGTGCCAGCAGTTTTGCGGGGCTAACCTACGAGCAGTACTTC
CASSFAGLTYEQYF
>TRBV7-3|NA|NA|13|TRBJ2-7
TGTGCCAGCAGCTTGGACGGATACAATGAGCAGTACTTC
CASSLDGYNEQYF
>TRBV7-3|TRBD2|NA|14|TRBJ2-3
TGTGCGAGCAGCGGGGGCCGGAGCACAGAGACCCAGTATTTC
CASSGGRSTETQYF
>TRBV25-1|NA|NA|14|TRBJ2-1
TGTGCCAGCAGTGAATTTCCGGAGTCCGGTGAGCAGTTTTTC
CASSEFPESGEQFF
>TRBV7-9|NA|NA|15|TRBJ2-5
TGTGCCAGCACCCGAGGAGTAGCGCAACCAGCGTCCCAGTACTTC
CASTRGVAQPASQYF
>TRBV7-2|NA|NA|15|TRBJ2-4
TGTTCCAGGGGCCTAGGGGGGGGGCGCGAAGAGACGCAGTACTTC
CSRGLGGGREETQYF
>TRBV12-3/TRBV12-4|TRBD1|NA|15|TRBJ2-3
TGTGCCAGCACCACCGGGACAGGGGGCCGGGATACGCAGTATTTT
CASTTGTGGRDTQYF
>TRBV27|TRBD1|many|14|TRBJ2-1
TGTGCCAGCGGAACAGGGGTCTCCTACAATGAGCAGTTCTTC
CASGTGVSYNEQFF
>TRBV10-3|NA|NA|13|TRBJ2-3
TGTGCCTCCACTGGCGGTGACCAAGATACGCAGTTTTTT
CASTGGDQDTQFF
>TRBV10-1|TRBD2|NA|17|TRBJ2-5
TGCGCCAGCAGTGAGGTAGCGGGGGGCAGAGGCCAAGAGACCCAGTACTTC
CASSEVAGGRGQETQYF
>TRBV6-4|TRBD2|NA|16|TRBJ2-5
TGTGCCAGCGGTCCTAGAACGGGAGGGCCGTCGGAGACGCAGTACTTC
CASGPRTGGPSETQYF
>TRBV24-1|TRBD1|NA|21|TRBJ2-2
TGTGCCACCAGTGATCCAAGGACTAGAGGGACAGGGGGCGAGAACACCGGGGAGCTGTTTTTT
CATSDPRTRGTGGENTGELFF
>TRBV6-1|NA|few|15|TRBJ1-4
TGTGCCAGCAGCGTCGGGCCCAGCCCTAATGAAAAACTGTTTTTT
CASSVGPSPNEKLFF
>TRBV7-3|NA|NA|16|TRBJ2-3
TGTGCCAGCGCGGGGCACGGGGGTGGGAGACTCGGGACGCAGTATTTT
CASAGHGGGRLGTQYF
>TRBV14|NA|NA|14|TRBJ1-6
TGTGCCAGCAGCCAAGAAGCCAAGAATTCACCCCTCCACTTT
CASSQEAKNSPLHF
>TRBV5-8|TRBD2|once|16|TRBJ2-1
TGTGCCAGCAGCTTGGGGCCTAGCGGGAGTAAAAATGAGCAGTTCTTC
CASSLGPSGSKNEQFF
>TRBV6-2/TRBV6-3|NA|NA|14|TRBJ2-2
TGTGCCAGCAGGGACGGTGCTAGCACCGGGGGGCTGTTTTTC
CASRDGASTGGLFF
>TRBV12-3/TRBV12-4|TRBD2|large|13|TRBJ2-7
TGTGCCAGCAGCCCCGGGACTACCTACGAGCAGTACTTC
CASSPGTTYEQYF
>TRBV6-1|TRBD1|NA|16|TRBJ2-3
TGTGCCAGCCGCCACCCGACAGGGTGGGCCACAGATACGCAGTATTTT
CASRHPTGWATDTQYF
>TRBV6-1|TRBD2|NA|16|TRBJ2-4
TGTGCCAGCGCGGTGCCGGGGGGCGGGGGGGATGACACTCAGTACTTC
CASAVPGGGGDDTQYF
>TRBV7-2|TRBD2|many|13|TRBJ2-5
TGTGCCAGCAGCCCAAGCGGGAGGGGGACCCAGTACTTC
CASSPSGRGTQYF
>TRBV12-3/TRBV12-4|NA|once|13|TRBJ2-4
TGTGCCCTCAGTCTGGGGGACCAGGACACTCAGTACTTC
CALSLGDQDTQYF
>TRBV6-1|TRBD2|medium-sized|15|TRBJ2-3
TGTGCCGGCCGGACTAGCGGTAACGGGGCAGATACGCAGTATTTT
CAGRTSGNGADTQYF
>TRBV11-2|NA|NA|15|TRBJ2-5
TGTGCCGCGGGCTTCGGGGGCGGGGCCCAAGAGACCCAGTACTTC
CAAGFGGGAQETQYF
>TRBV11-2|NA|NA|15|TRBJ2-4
TGTGCCAGCGGCTCGGGGCGGGGAGCTATAGATACGCAGTATTTC
CASGSGRGAIDTQYF
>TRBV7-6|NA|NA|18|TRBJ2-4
TGTGCCAGCAGCTGTGTGAAGGGAGGAGGCCATGACCAAAACATTCAGTACTTC
CASSCVKGGGHDQNIQYF
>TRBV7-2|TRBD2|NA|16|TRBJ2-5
TGTGCCAGCAGCCCGGGGGGGGCTATGGGGAGGGAGACCCAGCTTTTC
CASSPGGAMGRETQLF
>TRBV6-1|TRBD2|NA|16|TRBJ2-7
TGTGCCAGCAGTCATTTAGCGGGAGCGCACTACAATGAGCAGTACTTC
CASSHLAGAHYNEQYF
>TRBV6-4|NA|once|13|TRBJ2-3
TGTGCCAGCGGTGACGCGGACACAGATACGCAGTATTTT
CASGDADTDTQYF
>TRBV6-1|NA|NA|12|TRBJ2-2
TGTGCCAGCACCTTAGAGTCCGAGGAGCAGTTTTTT
CASTLESEEQFF
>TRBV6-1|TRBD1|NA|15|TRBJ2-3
TGTGCCAGCAGTGAATTCGGGACAGGGGGGGATACGCAGTATTTT
CASSEFGTGGDTQYF
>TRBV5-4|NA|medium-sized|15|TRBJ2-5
TGTGCCAGCAGCTCTGGGGGCCCCGGGCAAGAGACCCAGTACTTC
CASSSGGPGQETQYF
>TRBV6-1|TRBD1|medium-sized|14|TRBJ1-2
TGTGCCAGCAGAAGGACAGGGGGTGGGTATGGCTACACCTTC
CASRRTGGGYGYTF
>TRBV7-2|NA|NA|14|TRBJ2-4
TGCCGCAGCACGGGGGTGGGAACCAAAAACACGCAGTATTTC
CRSTGVGTKNTQYF
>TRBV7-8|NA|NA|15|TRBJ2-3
TGTGCCAGCAGCTCGGGGACGTGTGGCAAAGATACGCAGTATTTC
CASSSGTCGKDTQYF
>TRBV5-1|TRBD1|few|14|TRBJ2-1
TGCGCCAGCAGCTTAACAGGGGGCGGGAATGAGCAGTTCTTC
CASSLTGGGNEQFF
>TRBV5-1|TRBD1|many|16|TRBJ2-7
TGCGCCAGCAGCCCGCTTGAGACAGGGGGCGCACATGAGCAGTACTTC
CASSPLETGGAHEQYF
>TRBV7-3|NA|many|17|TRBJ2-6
TGTGCCAGCAGCCCCCGCCAGGCCCTCTCTGGGGCCAACGTCCTGACTTTC
CASSPRQALSGANVLTF
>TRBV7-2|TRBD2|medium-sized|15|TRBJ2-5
TGTGCCAGCAGCGCCGGGACTAGGCCTGGGGAGACCCAGTACTTC
CASSAGTRPGETQYF
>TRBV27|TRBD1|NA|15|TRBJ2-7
TGTGCCCGCAGCTCGGGGACAGGGGCCGTAGACACGCAGTACTTC
CARSSGTGAVDTQYF
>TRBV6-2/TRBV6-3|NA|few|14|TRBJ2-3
TGTGCCAGCAGTTACGGACAGAGCACAGATACGCAGTATTTT
CASSYGQSTDTQYF
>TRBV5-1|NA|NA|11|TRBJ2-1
TGCGCCAGCAGCTTGGAGAGCCGGCAGTTCTTC
CASSLESRQFF
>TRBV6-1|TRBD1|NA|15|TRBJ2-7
TGTGCCAGCAGTGTTACAGGGGGCAACTCCTACGAGCAGTACTTC
CASSVTGGNSYEQYF
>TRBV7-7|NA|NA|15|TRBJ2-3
TGTGGCAGCAGCTTAGGGTTTGTTGGCAAAGACACGCAGTATTTT
CGSSLGFVGKDTQYF
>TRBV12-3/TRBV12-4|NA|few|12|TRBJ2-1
TGTGCCAGCGAGGAAGCTTTGGGTGAGCAGTTCTTC
CASEEALGEQFF
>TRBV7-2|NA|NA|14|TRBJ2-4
TGCGGCAGCACGGGGCTAGGTAGCAAAGACACGCAGTACTTT
CGSTGLGSKDTQYF
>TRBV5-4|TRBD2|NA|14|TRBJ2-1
TGTGCCAGTCTACTAGCGGGGGCCAACAATGAGCAGTTCTTC
CASLLAGANNEQFF
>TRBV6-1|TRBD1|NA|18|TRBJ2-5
TGTGCCAGCAGTGACGCCCCCTGGGACAGGGGACACCAAGAGACCCAGTACTTC
CASSDAPWDRGHQETQYF